This T cell receptor (beta chain) is from a study of blood T cells in healthy people across ages. Per germline, CDR1 LGHDT and CDR2 YNNKEL (reference sequence). CDR3 length: 14 residues. V was trimmed by 4 bases and J by 4 bases, leaving 12 bases between them. Through a sample-barcoded 5' primer and a J-beta primer mix, a second PCR was run for roughly 7 to 11 cycles. One entry per CDR3 protein, called by TCRdb with MiXCR from the 5' RACE reads. The sample has about 730,000 distinct CDR3 sequences; around 46% are singletons. Regarding the study as a whole: Among T cells, TCR beta diversity per million cells dropped roughly linearly as age rose.

This clonotype was picked up many times. Its antigen remains unknown. The sample comprised blood. This chain connects TRBV3-1 to TRBJ2-3; the D is unclear. The clonotype was recovered from a woman in her sixties in good health. The CDR3 reads CASSRDISADTQYF. Written as DNA, the CDR3 is TGTGCCAGCAGCCGGGATATTTCCGCAGATACGCAGTATTTT.